Below, 32 T cell receptor beta chains from the same sample are listed, as sequenced in a study of human thymus T cells (dated by TCRdb to the early 2020s). Receptor libraries were prepared by the immunoSEQ multiplex PCR assay. TCRdb holds this immuneACCESS table with in-frame rearrangements only. Some clones are missing; in checked studies, unresolved V genes explain under half, and the rest has no known cause. The sample profile shows 57,000 or so clones; around 94% of them were found once. Around 5.9% of the sample is held by the ten biggest clonotypes. Sequenced: blood. These receptors were obtained from a boy under three years old with a congenital heart defect but otherwise immunologically healthy.

This clone was recorded once. CDR3 bases: TGTGCCAGCAGCCCCCTAAACGAGCAGTACTTC. Translated, it gives CASSPLNEQYF. The chain links TRBV11-2 to TRBJ2-7; D unresolved. Germline V gene lookup returns CDR1 SGHAT and CDR2 FQNNGV. V was clipped by 5 bases and J by 5 bases, with 7 bases between them. CDR3 size: 11 residues.

The genes are TRBV2 and TRBJ2-6, with D possibly called TRBD1 or TRBD2 (5 bases each). CDR3 length equals 15 residues. Deletions cut 3 bases from V and 2 bases from J, with 8 bases between. In germline, CDR1 is SNHLY, CDR2 FYNNEI. The DNA for the CDR3 is TGTGCCAGCAGTGAGAGGGGAGCTGGGGCCAACGTCCTGACTTTC. It yields the protein CASSERGAGANVLTF.

V is TRBV7-2 and J is TRBJ2-4; D not resolved. The CDR3 consists of 13 residues. V lost 1 base and J lost 7, with 8 bases in between. The germline gives CDR1 SGHTA, CDR2 FQGNSA. The CDR3 region is CASSLGPHNIQYF. CDR3 nucleotides: TGTGCCAGCAGCTTAGGGCCCCACAACATTCAGTACTTC.

The chain recombines TRBV9 with TRBJ1-3, with unresolved D. Germline assignment: CDR1 SGDLS and CDR2 YYNGEE. The CDR3 has 15 amino acids. Trimming stripped 0 bases from V and 0 bases from J, with 7 bases between. The CDR3 region has the DNA TGTGCCAGCAGCGTAGACAGCTCCTCTGGAAACACCATATATTTT. Translated, it gives CASSVDSSSGNTIYF.

The chain couples TRBV5-6 to TRBJ1-5, with D uncertain. The CDR3 runs to 15 residues. The V gene's germline CDR1 is SGHDT and CDR2 YYEEEE. Trimming removed 3 bases at V and 4 bases at J, with 14 bases between. The CDR3: CASSSWAGGNQPQHF. The CDR3 bases are TGTGCCAGCAGCTCTTGGGCGGGTGGGAATCAGCCCCAGCATTTT.

This chain links TRBV18 with TRBJ1-5, with 8 bases lining up with TRBD1. The CDR3 has 14 amino acids. Per germline, CDR1 KGHSH and CDR2 LQKENI. Trimming took 2 bases from V and 7 from J; bases not matched to a gene: 4. The CDR3 DNA reads as TGTGCCAGCTCACCAGGACAGGGTTACCAGCCCCAGCATTTT. Translation: CASSPGQGYQPQHF.

V is TRBV15 and J is TRBJ2-1; a weak D match, TRBD2 (6 bases). The CDR3 length is 15 residues. CDR1 LNHNV and CDR2 YYDKDF come from the germline V gene (reference sequence). Trimming cost V 1 base and J 6 bases, with 13 bases left between them. The chain's CDR3 is CATSRGVGGRNEQFF. The CDR3 bases are TGTGCCACCAGCAGAGGGGTGGGGGGTCGCAATGAGCAGTTCTTC. Variable domain in full (rest from reference TRBV15 and TRBJ2-1): DAMVIQNPRYQVTQFGKPVTLSCSQTLNHNVMYWYQQKSSQAPKLLFHYYDKDFNNEADTPDNFQSRRPNTSFCFLDIRSPGLGDTAMYLCATSRGVGGRNEQFFGPGTRLTVL.

The V call is TRBV19, the J call TRBJ1-3, with TRBD1 as a possible D gene (5 bases). Trimming removed 2 bases from V and 2 bases from J, with 7 bases in between. The germline V gene encodes CDR1 LNHDA and CDR2 SQIVND (reference sequence). CDR3 length: 14 residues. CDR3 residues: CASSIQGAGNTIYF. The CDR3 coding sequence is TGTGCCAGTAGTATACAGGGCGCTGGAAACACCATATATTTT.

The J gene is TRBJ2-2, the V gene TRBV5-1, with D unclear. This CDR3 is 14 amino acids long. Trimming removed 2 bases at V and 4 bases at J, with 9 bases between. Looked up from germline, CDR1 is SGHRS and CDR2 is YFSETQ. Written as DNA, the CDR3 is TGCGCCAGCAGCTTCCCTTTAGCCACCGGGGAGCTGTTTTTT. Translated, it gives CASSFPLATGELFF.

The CDR3 nucleotides read TGTGCCAGCAGCTTAGGACAGGTAACCTACGAGCAGTACTTC. As protein: CASSLGQVTYEQYF. The rearrangement links TRBV7-2 to TRBJ2-7; weak D call: TRBD1 (6 bases). CDR3 length: 14 amino acids. The germline V gene encodes CDR1 SGHTA and CDR2 FQGNSA. The V end was cut by 1 base, the J end by 2 bases, with 9 bases between.

The CDR3 DNA follows: TGTGCCAGCAGCCCTCGTGCAGGGTTTGTGAATTCACCCCTCCACTTT. Translated: CASSPRAGFVNSPLHF. The chain links TRBV4-2 to TRBJ1-6; D is perhaps TRBD1 (5 bases). The ends were cut back, 4 bases at V and 7 bases at J, with 17 bases in the middle. Germline V gene sequence: CDR1 LGHNA, CDR2 YNFKEQ. The CDR3 consists of 16 residues.

CDR3 in DNA: TGTGCCAGCAGATGGAGGGCGGGTGCGGATGAAAAACTGTTTTTT. Translating it yields CASRWRAGADEKLFF. The rearrangement uses TRBV27 and TRBJ1-4, with D unclear. This CDR3 contains 15 residues. The germline V gene has CDR1 MNHEY and CDR2 SMNVEV (reference sequence). Trimming cost V 6 bases and J 6 bases, with 17 bases left between them. The full variable domain, with the rest looked up from reference TRBV27 and TRBJ1-4, is EAQVTQNPRYLITVTGKKLTVTCSQNMNHEYMSWYRQDPGLGLRQIYYSMNVEVTDKGDVPEGYKVSRKEKRNFPLILESPSPNQTSLYFCASRWRAGADEKLFFGSGTQLSVL.

This chain connects TRBV29-1 to TRBJ2-5; the match to TRBD2 covers 8 bases. Unmatched junction bases numbered 8, after V lost 6 bases and J lost 5 bases. CDR3 size: 13 residues. Germline CDR1 and CDR2: SQVTM and ANQGSEA. The CDR3 nucleotides are TGCAGCGTGGCTAGCGGGCCGTGGGAGACCCAGTACTTC. It yields the protein CSVASGPWETQYF.

This clone was picked up one time. The chain uses TRBV6-1 and TRBJ1-4; D perhaps matches TRBD1 (5 bases). Germline V CDR1 and CDR2: MNHNS, SASEGT. The CDR3 has 14 amino acids. With 6 bases removed from V and 7 bases from J, the gap between germline ends came to 15 bases. The CDR3 DNA follows: TGTGCCAGCAGAGTGGGGGTTGGGGGTGAAAAACTGTTTTTT. Protein: CASRVGVGGEKLFF.

The CDR3 here is CASSFPTTSGGSYNEQFF. In nucleotides, the CDR3 is TGTGCCAGCAGCTTTCCAACGACTAGCGGGGGCTCCTACAATGAGCAGTTCTTC. The rearrangement links TRBV12-1 to TRBJ2-1; the table's D gene call, TRBD2, was not cross checked with the DNA. TRBV12-1 is a known pseudogene. The CDR3 loop spans 18 amino acids.

This clone turned up a few times. V gene TRBV11-3 combines with J gene TRBJ1-1, with D tentatively TRBD1 (6 bases). The CDR3 spans 15 residues. Germline loops: CDR1 SGHNT, CDR2 YENEEA. Trimming left V 9 bases short and J 1 base short, with 18 bases between. The chain's CDR3 is CASSLYREGNTEAFF. CDR3 coding DNA: TGTGCCAGTTCTCTTTACAGGGAAGGGAACACTGAAGCTTTCTTT. The whole variable domain, filled in from reference TRBV11-3 and TRBJ1-1, reads EAGVVQSPRYKIIEKKQPVAFWCNPISGHNTLYWYLQNLGQGPELLIRYENEEAVDDSQLPKDRFSAERLKGVDSTLKIQPAELGDSAVYLCASSLYREGNTEAFFGQGTRLTVV.

This rearrangement joins TRBV18 to TRBJ2-1; 14 bases agree with TRBD2. Germline V gene sequence: CDR1 KGHSH, CDR2 LQKENI. V shed 6 bases, J shed 7 bases, and the junction held 5 bases outside the gene matches. This CDR3 has 15 amino acids. The CDR3 region has the DNA TGTGCCAGCTCTGCCGGGACTAGCGGGAGTAATGAGCAGTTCTTC. This sequence encodes CASSAGTSGSNEQFF. The full variable domain, in which reference TRBV18 and TRBJ2-1 provide the parts outside the CDR3, is NAGVMQNPRHLVRRRGQEARLRCSPMKGHSHVYWYRQLPEEGLKFMVYLQKENIIDESGMPKERFSAEFPKEGPSILRIQQVVRGDSAAYFCASSAGTSGSNEQFFGPGTRLTVL.

This sequence joins TRBV5-1 and TRBJ2-1; possibly TRBD2 for D (5 bases). The ends were cut back, 5 bases at V and 0 bases at J, with 15 bases in the middle. The length of the CDR3 is 16 residues. Germline CDR1 reads SGHRS; CDR2 reads YFSETQ. The CDR3 reads CASRMASGSSYNEQFF. The CDR3 DNA reads as TGCGCCAGCAGAATGGCGAGCGGAAGCTCCTACAATGAGCAGTTCTTC. Variable domain in full (rest from reference TRBV5-1 and TRBJ2-1): KAGVTQTPRYLIKTRGQQVTLSCSPISGHRSVSWYQQTPGQGLQFLFEYFSETQRNKGNFPGRFSGRQFSNSRSEMNVSTLELGDSALYLCASRMASGSSYNEQFFGPGTRLTVL.

The genes are TRBV6-1 and TRBJ1-2, with 9 bases identical to TRBD1. Trimming cost V 6 bases and J 8 bases; bases outside gene matches: 4. This CDR3 is 12 amino acids long. Germline V gene data show CDR1 as MNHNS and CDR2 as SASEGT. As DNA, the CDR3 is TGTGCCAGCAGATGGACAGGGGAAGGCTACACCTTC. Encoded protein: CASRWTGEGYTF.

CDR3 nucleotide sequence: TGCGCCAGCAGCCCCCCCGCAGTGACCCAGTACTTC. This translates into CASSPPAVTQYF. The chain has TRBV4-1 and TRBJ2-5; D ambiguous. Looked up from germline, CDR1 is MGHRA and CDR2 is YSYEKL. The CDR3 has 12 residues. V lost 4 bases to trimming and J lost 7 bases, with 10 bases between them.

Here the CDR3 reads CASSIGHVNTIYF. For the CDR3, the DNA is TGTGCCAGTAGTATAGGGCACGTAAACACCATATATTTT. This rearrangement joins TRBV19 to TRBJ1-3; no definite D call. The V end was cut by 1 base, the J end by 6 bases, with 7 bases between. The CDR3 is 13 residues long. Germline assignment: CDR1 LNHDA and CDR2 SQIVND (reference sequence).

In its sample, this clone was seen once. Mismatch with germline at one junction end may stem from a read error. The chain recombines TRBV7-7 with TRBJ2-1, with TRBD1 matching over 9 bases. Germline V gene lookup returns CDR1 SSHAT and CDR2 FNYEAQ (reference sequence). The CDR3 contains 16 residues. The CDR3 loop reads CASSLAWTGEVNEQFF. The CDR3 DNA reads TGTGCTAGCAGCTTAGCGTGGACAGGGGAGGTCAATGAGCAGTTCTTC.

V usage is TRBV6-5 and J usage is TRBJ2-2; a weak D match, TRBD2 (6 bases). Germline lookup yields CDR1 MNHEY and CDR2 SVGAGI. There are 16 residues in the CDR3. The V and J ends lost 0 bases and 6 bases respectively, with 14 bases between them. The CDR3 region is CASSYSGGKASGELFF. The CDR3 nucleotides are TGTGCCAGCAGTTACTCTGGGGGGAAAGCCTCCGGGGAGCTGTTTTTT.

The chain uses TRBV10-3 and TRBJ2-1, with D possibly TRBD2 on 6 matching bases. With 6 bases removed from V and 3 bases from J, the gap between germline ends came to 15 bases. Germline CDR1 reads ENHRY; CDR2 reads SYGVKD. The length of the CDR3 is 15 residues. This CDR3 reads CAIRGAGVSYNEQFF. CDR3 sequence (DNA): TGTGCCATCAGGGGAGCGGGTGTAAGCTACAATGAGCAGTTCTTC.

The genes are TRBV21-1 and TRBJ1-1. TRBV21-1 is a pseudogene. This CDR3 has 17 amino acids. CDR3 in amino acids: CASSHEYRGQKNTEAFF. The DNA of the CDR3 is TGTGCCAGCAGCCATGAGTATCGGGGGCAAAAGAACACTGAAGCTTTCTTT.

The V call is TRBV18, the J call TRBJ2-7, with D tentatively TRBD1 or TRBD2 (5 bases each). V was shortened by 3 bases and J by 3 bases, with 12 bases between the two germline ends. There are 14 residues in the CDR3. Germline values: CDR1 KGHSH, CDR2 LQKENI. The CDR3 DNA reads as TGTGCCAGCTCACCCGGGACGGTTGTCTACGAGCAGTACTTC. Protein product: CASSPGTVVYEQYF.

This chain links TRBV7-9 with TRBJ1-3; D perhaps matches TRBD1 (5 bases). Germline V CDR1 and CDR2: SEHNR, FQNEAQ (reference sequence). V was trimmed by 1 base and J by 2 bases, leaving 12 bases between them. This CDR3 is 16 amino acids long. The CDR3 nucleotides are TGTGCCAGCAGCTTAGATGTATGGGGGACTGGAAACACCATATATTTT. The encoded protein is CASSLDVWGTGNTIYF.

This chain connects TRBV19 to TRBJ1-1, with no clear D. This CDR3 is built from 12 residues. Germline CDR1 reads LNHDA; CDR2 reads SQIVND (reference sequence). Trimming took 4 bases from V and 1 from J, leaving 4 bases between them. The CDR3 is CASSRQNTEAFF. The CDR3 region has the DNA TGTGCCAGTAGTAGACAGAACACTGAAGCTTTCTTT. The complete variable domain, with remaining parts taken from reference TRBV19 and TRBJ1-1, reads DGGITQSPKYLFRKEGQNVTLSCEQNLNHDAMYWYRQDPGQGLRLIYYSQIVNDFQKGDIAEGYSVSREKKESFPLTVTSAQKNPTAFYLCASSRQNTEAFFGQGTRLTVV.

The chain employs TRBV10-3 and TRBJ1-2; perhaps TRBD1 as D (5 bases). This CDR3 has 12 residues. Trimming shortened V by 6 bases and J by 7 bases, and 12 bases separated the two germline ends. CDR1 is ENHRY and CDR2 is SYGVKD in the germline V gene. DNA of the CDR3: TGTGCCATCAGGGGGGGAATCTCTGGCTACACCTTC. It yields the protein CAIRGGISGYTF.

J is TRBJ2-7 and V is TRBV7-2; TRBD1 matches at 8 bases. CDR3 length: 15 amino acids. CDR1 SGHTA and CDR2 FQGNSA come from the germline V gene. The trim removed 0 bases at V and 3 bases at J, leaving 4 bases unmatched. The CDR3 sequence is CASSLASRGLYEQYF. The DNA for the CDR3 is TGTGCCAGCAGCTTAGCGTCCAGGGGGCTCTACGAGCAGTACTTC.

V usage is TRBV5-1 and J usage is TRBJ2-3; D not resolved. Trimming cost V 4 bases and J 1 base, with 4 bases left between them. CDR1 and CDR2 from the germline V gene are SGHRS and YFSETQ. The CDR3 covers 12 residues. CDR3 protein: CASSRGTDTQYF. For the CDR3, the DNA is TGCGCCAGCAGCCGGGGCACAGATACGCAGTATTTT.

This chain connects TRBV7-9 to TRBJ2-7; D may be TRBD1 (5 bases). Germline values: CDR1 SEHNR, CDR2 FQNEAQ (reference sequence). Between the trimmed V and J ends, which lost 5 bases and 7 bases, there was a span of 12 bases. This CDR3 region has 12 residues. CDR3 nucleotide sequence: TGTGCCAGCAGCGGACACGTCCGGGAGCAGTACTTC. Its translation is CASSGHVREQYF.